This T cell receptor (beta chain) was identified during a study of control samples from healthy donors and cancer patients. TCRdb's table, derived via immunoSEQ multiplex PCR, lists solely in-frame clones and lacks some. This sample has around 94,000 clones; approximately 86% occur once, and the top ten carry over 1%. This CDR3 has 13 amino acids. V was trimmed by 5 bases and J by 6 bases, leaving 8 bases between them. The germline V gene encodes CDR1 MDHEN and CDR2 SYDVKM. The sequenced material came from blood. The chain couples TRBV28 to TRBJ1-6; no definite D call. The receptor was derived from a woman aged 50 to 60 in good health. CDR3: CASSRTGNSPLHF. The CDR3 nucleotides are TGTGCCAGCAGTCGGACGGGTAATTCACCCCTCCACTTT. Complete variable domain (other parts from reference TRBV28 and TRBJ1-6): DVKVTQSSRYLVKRTGEKVFLECVQDMDHENMFWYRQDPGLGLRLIYFSYDVKMKEKGDIPEGYSVSREKKERFSLILESASTNQTSMYLCASSRTGNSPLHFGNGTRLTVT.